The text below deals with one TCR beta chain. Assay: immunoSEQ multiplex PCR; the TCRdb copy retains only in-frame clones and omits some. Of 75,000 to 95,000 clones in the sample, about nine tenths are singletons; the top ten hold approximately 0.25%. This CDR3 region has 15 residues. V was cut by 0 bases and J by 3 bases, with 12 bases left in between. Germline CDR1 and CDR2: MGHRA and YSYEKL. This specimen belongs to a study of technical replicates of blood from several donors. This sequence originates from a human donor in good health. The sequencing sample was made of T cells isolated from PBMCs. V and J are TRBV4-1 and TRBJ2-7; a possible D gene is TRBD1 (6 bases). The CDR3 sequence: CASSQDITRGYEQYF. The CDR3 DNA follows: TGCGCCAGCAGCCAAGATATTACCAGGGGCTACGAGCAGTACTTC.